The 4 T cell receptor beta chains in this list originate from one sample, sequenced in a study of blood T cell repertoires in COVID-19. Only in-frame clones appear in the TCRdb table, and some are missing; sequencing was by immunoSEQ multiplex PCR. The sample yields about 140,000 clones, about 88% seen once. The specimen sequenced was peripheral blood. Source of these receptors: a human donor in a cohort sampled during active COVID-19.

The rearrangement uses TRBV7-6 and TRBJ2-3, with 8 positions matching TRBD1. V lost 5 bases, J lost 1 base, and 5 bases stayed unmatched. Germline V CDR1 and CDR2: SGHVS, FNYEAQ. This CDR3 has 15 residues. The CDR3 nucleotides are TGTGCCAGCAGCCCTGGACAGGGAGGCACAGATACGCAGTATTTT. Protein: CASSPGQGGTDTQYF.

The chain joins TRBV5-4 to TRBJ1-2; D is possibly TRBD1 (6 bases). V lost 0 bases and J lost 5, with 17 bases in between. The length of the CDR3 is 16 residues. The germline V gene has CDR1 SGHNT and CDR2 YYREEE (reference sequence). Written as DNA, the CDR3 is TGTGCCAGCAGCTTGGTACAGGGATTCCCGGGATATGGCTACACCTTC. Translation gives CASSLVQGFPGYGYTF.

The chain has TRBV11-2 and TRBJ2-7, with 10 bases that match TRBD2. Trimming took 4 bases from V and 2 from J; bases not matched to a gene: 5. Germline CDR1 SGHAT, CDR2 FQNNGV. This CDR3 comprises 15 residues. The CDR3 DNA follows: TGTGCCAGCAGCTCTATAGCGGGGGGCCCCTACGAGCAGTACTTC. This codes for CASSSIAGGPYEQYF.

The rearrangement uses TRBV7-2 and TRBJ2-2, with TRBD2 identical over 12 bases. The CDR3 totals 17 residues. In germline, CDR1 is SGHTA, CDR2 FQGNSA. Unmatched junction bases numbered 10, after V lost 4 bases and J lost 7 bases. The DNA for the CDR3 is TGTGCCAGCAGCTCGCCCCGACTAGCGGGAGACCTCGGGGAGCTGTTTTTT. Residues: CASSSPRLAGDLGELFF.